The 3 T cell receptor beta chains below were found in one sample sequenced in a study of PD-L1 blockade in urothelial cancer. Time point given: peripheral blood 6 weeks after treatment start. Assay: immunoSEQ multiplex PCR; the TCRdb copy retains only in-frame clones and omits some. The sample includes approximately 47,000 clones, 80% to 90% of them seen just once. The sequencing used PBMCs, collected around atezolizumab (anti-PD-L1) treatment. These receptors all come from a man aged 65 to 79 with urothelial cancer.

The chain recombines TRBV19 with TRBJ1-5; 9 nucleotides line up with TRBD1. The CDR3 has 15 residues. Germline trimming cut 6 bases from V and 0 bases from J; bases unmatched to any gene: 3. Per the germline V gene, CDR1 is LNHDA and CDR2 is SQIVND (reference sequence). In DNA, the CDR3 is TGTGCCAGTAGCGGGACAGGGCATAGCAATCAGCCCCAGCATTTT. Its translation: CASSGTGHSNQPQHF.

The chain employs TRBV28 and TRBJ2-1; D not certain. Trimming took 2 bases from V and 5 from J, leaving 13 bases between them. CDR1 and CDR2 from the germline V gene are MDHEN and SYDVKM. The CDR3 is made up of 15 amino acids. The CDR3 nucleotides are TGTGCCAGCAGTTTACTAACGGAGCCCCACAATGAGCAGTTCTTC. This sequence encodes CASSLLTEPHNEQFF. The entire variable domain, with the rest obtained from reference TRBV28 and TRBJ2-1, is as follows: DVKVTQSSRYLVKRTGEKVFLECVQDMDHENMFWYRQDPGLGLRLIYFSYDVKMKEKGDIPEGYSVSREKKERFSLILESASTNQTSMYLCASSLLTEPHNEQFFGPGTRLTVL.

Comments on this clone: Germline and junction disagree at one end, which may indicate a read error. This sequence joins TRBV7-7 and TRBJ2-5; a weak D match, TRBD2 (6 bases). Germline lookup yields CDR1 SSHAT and CDR2 FNYEAQ (reference sequence). The CDR3 extends over 14 amino acids. The chain's CDR3 is CASSAGSGQETQYF. In nucleotides, the CDR3 is TGTGCTAGCAGCGCAGGGAGCGGGCAAGAGACCCAGTACTTC.